The 26 T cell receptor beta chains below come from one sample, sequenced in a study of blood T cell repertoires in COVID-19. Using immunoSEQ multiplex PCR, the repertoire was profiled, and TCRdb retains in-frame clones only, with some absent. The sample yields about 120,000 clones, roughly four fifths seen once. Input material: peripheral blood. These receptors all stem from a human donor in a cohort sampled during active COVID-19.

V gene TRBV5-1 combines with J gene TRBJ2-3, with 7 bases that match TRBD2. Germline CDR1 and CDR2: SGHRS and YFSETQ. The CDR3 sequence is 17 residues long. J lost 2 bases, V lost 4 bases, and 13 bases had no gene match. This CDR3 reads CASSTGLITPSTDTQYF. The CDR3 DNA reads as TGCGCCAGCAGCACGGGACTAATAACCCCCTCCACAGATACGCAGTATTTT.

V gene TRBV25-1 combines with J gene TRBJ1-5; D is uncertain. Germline V lookup: CDR1 MGHDK, CDR2 SYGVNS. The CDR3 is made up of 14 amino acids. With 1 base removed from V and 3 bases from J, the gap between germline ends came to 7 bases. The CDR3 bases are TGTGCCAGCAGTGAATCCGGGAACAATCAGCCCCAGCATTTT. Encoded protein: CASSESGNNQPQHF.

A few counts support this clone. The rearrangement joins TRBV11-2 to TRBJ2-1; 8 bases are shared with TRBD2. The CDR3 totals 15 residues. Germline V gene data show CDR1 as SGHAT and CDR2 as FQNNGV. After removal of 5 bases from V and 8 bases from J, the junction contained 11 bases not matched to a gene. The CDR3 DNA reads TGTGCCAGCAGCCCGGGACTAGACATTGGCCATGAGCAGTTCTTC. This gives the protein CASSPGLDIGHEQFF. Full variable domain (missing parts from reference TRBV11-2 and TRBJ2-1): EAGVAQSPRYKIIEKRQSVAFWCNPISGHATLYWYQQILGQGPKLLIQFQNNGVVDDSQLPKDRFSAERLKGVDSTLKIQPAKLEDSAVYLCASSPGLDIGHEQFFGPGTRLTVL.

The sample holds a few counts of this clone. This chain links TRBV2 with TRBJ1-5, with 8 bases identical to TRBD1. V trimming: 3 bases; J trimming: 5 bases; junction bases outside the gene matches: 6. This CDR3 is built from 15 residues. The germline CDR1 and CDR2 sequences are SNHLY and FYNNEI. CDR3 in amino acids: CASSEKQGVDQPQHF. DNA for the CDR3: TGTGCCAGCAGTGAGAAACAGGGGGTGGATCAGCCCCAGCATTTT.

A note on this clone: Other DNA sequences in this sample translate to the same CDR3. V usage is TRBV18 and J usage is TRBJ1-3; TRBD1 is a possible D gene (6 bases). The CDR3 covers 14 residues. Trimming cost V 5 bases and J 0 bases, with 8 bases left between them. CDR1 and CDR2 from the germline V gene are KGHSH and LQKENI. CDR3 bases: TGTGCCAGCTCAGCGGACAGCTCTGGAAACACCATATATTTT. Its protein product is CASSADSSGNTIYF.

V usage is TRBV15 and J usage is TRBJ1-3; TRBD1 matches 8 bases. The V segment lost 4 bases and the J segment 4 bases; nucleotides outside the gene matches: 6. The CDR3 is 15 amino acids. Looked up from germline, CDR1 is LNHNV and CDR2 is YYDKDF (reference sequence). The CDR3 DNA is TGTGCCACCAGCACCCACAGGGGGGTCGGAAACACCATATATTTT. This encodes CATSTHRGVGNTIYF.

This clone was seen only a few times. V and J are TRBV28 and TRBJ1-1; TRBD1 might be the D (5 bases). V lost 4 bases and J 7 bases, leaving 13 bases between the germline ends. The germline V gene encodes CDR1 MDHEN and CDR2 SYDVKM. This CDR3 is built from 13 residues. In DNA, the CDR3 is TGTGCCAGCAGTTCCCAGGGTCCGTATGAAGCTTTCTTT. This translates into CASSSQGPYEAFF.

This chain uses TRBV28 with TRBJ1-2; no definite D call. V dropped 2 bases and J dropped 2 bases, with 6 bases sitting between them. The CDR3 is made up of 13 amino acids. CDR1 is MDHEN and CDR2 is SYDVKM in the germline V gene. CDR3 in amino acids: CASSLVSNYGYTF. CDR3 DNA: TGTGCCAGCAGTTTAGTCTCCAACTATGGCTACACCTTC.

This chain connects TRBV5-8 to TRBJ2-1; 8 bases line up with TRBD2. The V gene end was trimmed by 1 base and the J gene end by 1 base; junction bases not matched to a gene: 10. Germline loops: CDR1 SGHTS, CDR2 YDEGEE. The CDR3 covers 18 residues. The CDR3 nucleotides read TGTGCCAGCAGCTTGCAAAGGGGAGCGGGGGAGTCCTACAATGAGCAGTTCTTC. This sequence encodes CASSLQRGAGESYNEQFF.

This sequence joins TRBV5-4 and TRBJ2-3; D is undetermined. This CDR3 spans 14 amino acids. The V gene lost 4 bases and the J gene lost 1 base, with 10 bases spanning the gap. Looked up from germline, CDR1 is SGHNT and CDR2 is YYREEE (reference sequence). The CDR3 protein is CASSRYGGTDTQYF. For the CDR3, the DNA is TGTGCCAGCAGCCGGTACGGAGGCACAGATACGCAGTATTTT.

This chain links TRBV3-1 (or the pseudogene TRBV3-2) with TRBJ2-5; 10 nucleotides line up with TRBD2. The junction had 14 bases not matched to a gene; V was cut back by 7 bases and J by 0 bases. The CDR3 is 18 residues long. Germline CDR1 is LGHDT and CDR2 is YNNKEL (reference sequence). The CDR3 spells CASNPTLLAGDYQETQYF. The CDR3 nucleotides read TGTGCCAGCAACCCAACGTTGCTAGCGGGGGATTACCAAGAGACCCAGTACTTC.

This clone was seen more than once but under ten times. This sequence joins TRBV5-5 and TRBJ1-1; D may be TRBD1 (5 bases). Trimming shortened V by 0 bases and J by 1 base, and 10 bases separated the two germline ends. CDR1 is SGHKS, CDR2 YYEKEE, per germline (reference sequence). The CDR3 has 15 residues. The CDR3 region is CASSLGRAPNTEAFF. CDR3 DNA sequence: TGTGCCAGCAGCTTGGGCAGGGCCCCGAACACTGAAGCTTTCTTT.

The rearrangement uses TRBV7-2 and TRBJ2-2, with 7 bases matching TRBD1. Trimming cost V 1 base and J 2 bases; bases outside gene matches: 4. The CDR3 is 16 residues long. The germline V gene has CDR1 SGHTA and CDR2 FQGNSA. The CDR3 spells CASSLGPGGNTGELFF. The CDR3 nucleotides are TGTGCCAGCAGCTTAGGCCCAGGGGGTAACACCGGGGAGCTGTTTTTT.

This clone was counted only a few times. CDR3 sequence (DNA): TGCGCCAGCAGCCAAGCCGACAGGCCCTCTAACTATGGCTACACCTTC. Translated: CASSQADRPSNYGYTF. V is TRBV4-1 and J is TRBJ1-2; tentatively, D is TRBD1 (6 bases). The V gene's germline CDR1 is MGHRA and CDR2 YSYEKL. Trimming took off 1 base at V and 0 bases at J, with 12 bases between the two ends. CDR3 length: 16 amino acids.

This chain uses TRBV18 with TRBJ1-5; 7 bases line up with TRBD1. This CDR3 is built from 16 residues. Germline V lookup: CDR1 KGHSH, CDR2 LQKENI. Unmatched junction bases numbered 6, after V lost 0 bases and J lost 4 bases. CDR3 region: CASSPPTGTINQPQHF. The DNA of the CDR3 is TGTGCCAGCTCACCACCGACAGGGACGATTAATCAGCCCCAGCATTTT.

This rearrangement joins TRBV10-3 to TRBJ1-1; the match to TRBD1 covers 8 bases. The germline CDR1 and CDR2 sequences are ENHRY and SYGVKD. This CDR3 contains 13 residues. V shed 6 bases and J 1 base; nucleotides not matched to a gene: 1. The CDR3 region is CAIRGQGNTEAFF. CDR3 coding DNA: TGTGCCATCAGAGGACAGGGGAACACTGAAGCTTTCTTT.

V gene TRBV3-1 (or the pseudogene TRBV3-2) combines with J gene TRBJ1-2; D gene ambiguous. V was trimmed by 4 bases and J by 1 base, leaving 10 bases between them. The V gene's germline CDR1 is LGHDT and CDR2 YNNKEL (reference sequence). The CDR3 runs to 14 residues. The CDR3 nucleotides read TGTGCCAGCAGCCGCCCGGGAGGTAACTATGGCTACACCTTC. Translated: CASSRPGGNYGYTF.

The rearrangement joins TRBV10-3 to TRBJ2-5; D is perhaps TRBD2 (6 bases). V was clipped by 3 bases and J by 2 bases, with 13 bases between them. Germline loops: CDR1 ENHRY, CDR2 SYGVKD. The CDR3 is made up of 15 amino acids. The DNA of the CDR3 is TGTGCCATCAGTGATCAGGGTGGGGGGCAAGAGACCCAGTACTTC. It is translated as CAISDQGGGQETQYF.

V is TRBV5-1 and J is TRBJ2-3; weak D call: TRBD1 (6 bases). The CDR3 length is 15 residues. From germline, CDR1 is SGHRS and CDR2 YFSETQ. V dropped 1 base and J dropped 4 bases, with 13 bases sitting between them. DNA for the CDR3: TGCGCCAGCAGCTTGTGGGGGCGTGGGGCAGATACGCAGTATTTT. It translates to CASSLWGRGADTQYF. The whole variable domain, filled in from reference TRBV5-1 and TRBJ2-3, reads KAGVTQTPRYLIKTRGQQVTLSCSPISGHRSVSWYQQTPGQGLQFLFEYFSETQRNKGNFPGRFSGRQFSNSRSEMNVSTLELGDSALYLCASSLWGRGADTQYFGPGTRLTVL.

This clone was observed a few times. The chain is built from TRBV4-1 and TRBJ2-2; perhaps TRBD1 as D (5 bases). The CDR3 is 17 residues long. V was trimmed by 1 base and J by 4 bases, leaving 16 bases between them. Germline CDR1 reads MGHRA; CDR2 reads YSYEKL. The CDR3 loop is CASSQGRASWPTGELFF. CDR3 nucleotide sequence: TGCGCCAGCAGCCAAGGCAGGGCTAGTTGGCCCACCGGGGAGCTGTTTTTT.

This sequence joins TRBV4-1 and TRBJ2-4; 10 bases are a match to TRBD1. This CDR3 comprises 17 residues. Germline values: CDR1 MGHRA, CDR2 YSYEKL. V lost 3 bases, J lost 2 bases, and 7 bases stayed unmatched. For the CDR3, the DNA is TGCGCCAGCAGCCACGAGGGACAGGGGCGCTCCAAAAACATTCAGTACTTC. This encodes CASSHEGQGRSKNIQYF.

This clone was picked up one time. This chain joins TRBV10-3 and TRBJ2-7; possible D gene TRBD1, 6 bases. The germline CDR1 and CDR2 sequences are ENHRY and SYGVKD. V was shortened by 3 bases and J by 5 bases, with 14 bases between the two germline ends. The CDR3 extends over 14 amino acids. In nucleotides, the CDR3 is TGTGCCATCAGTGATTCGACAGGTGGTAACGAGCAGTACTTC. Amino acids: CAISDSTGGNEQYF.

J is TRBJ2-7 and V is TRBV4-2; 10 positions agree with TRBD2. This CDR3 has 15 amino acids. From germline, CDR1 is LGHNA and CDR2 YNFKEQ. V dropped 1 base and J dropped 4; count of bases not matched to a gene: 4. CDR3: CASSQGVAGGYEQYF. The CDR3 DNA reads as TGTGCCAGCAGCCAAGGAGTAGCGGGGGGTTACGAGCAGTACTTC.

This chain connects TRBV27 to TRBJ2-1, with 10 bases that match TRBD2. Germline assignment: CDR1 MNHEY and CDR2 SMNVEV (reference sequence). J gave up 8 bases and V 5 bases, and 9 bases lay outside the gene matches. The CDR3 covers 15 residues. Here the CDR3 DNA reads TGTGCCAGCAGTCCAGAGCGGGGGGGCGTTGATGAGCAGTTCTTC. Its protein product is CASSPERGGVDEQFF.

V usage is TRBV11-2 and J usage is TRBJ2-5; 8 nucleotides line up with TRBD1. The CDR3 is 17 residues long. Per the germline V gene, CDR1 is SGHAT and CDR2 is FQNNGV. J gave up 1 base and V 0 bases, and 7 bases lay outside the gene matches. CDR3 residues: CASSLDPGDRRQETQYF. As DNA, the CDR3 is TGTGCCAGCAGCTTAGATCCGGGGGACAGGCGCCAAGAGACCCAGTACTTC.

This clone was seen just once. This chain uses TRBV18 with TRBJ2-1; 11 nucleotides match TRBD2. CDR1 is KGHSH, CDR2 LQKENI, per germline. V dropped 3 bases and J dropped 4; count of bases not matched to a gene: 2. This CDR3 has 15 residues. The CDR3 loop is CASSPTSGVYNEQFF. CDR3 nucleotides: TGTGCCAGCTCACCGACTAGCGGGGTATACAATGAGCAGTTCTTC.